This is a list of T cell receptor beta chains from one sample in a study of OX40 agonist ivuxolimab in advanced cancers. Generated by immunoSEQ multiplex PCR, the TCRdb table keeps only in-frame clones and is missing some. The profile shows 70,000 or so clones, around 87% of them singletons. Specimen: CD4+ or CD8+ T cells sorted from blood, collected in a trial of the OX40 agonist ivuxolimab. The receptors shown here come from an adult with an advanced solid tumor such as melanoma, head and neck, liver or kidney cancer. Both conserved end residues are part of each CDR3. A D gene is named only where the DNA matches it firmly. A row's size may be missing; if present it is once, few, many or a size class.

cdr3_aa | cdr3_nt | v_call | d_call | clone_size | j_call
CASSPDRAEEKLFF | TGTGCCAGCTCCCCTGACAGGGCGGAGGAAAAACTGTTTTTT | TRBV18 | TRBD1 | NA | TRBJ1-4
CASSLQLAYNEQYF | TGTGCCAGCAGCTTACAACTAGCGTATAACGAGCAGTACTTC | TRBV11-2 | TRBD2 | once | TRBJ2-7
CASSWQGGYGYTF | TGTGCCAGCAGCTGGCAGGGGGGGTATGGCTACACCTTC | TRBV7-9 | TRBD1 | NA | TRBJ1-2
CATHMGGSSYEQYF | TGTGCCACCCATATGGGGGGGAGCTCCTACGAGCAGTACTTC | TRBV6-1 | TRBD2 | NA | TRBJ2-7
CASSLRGWQYF | TGCGCCAGCAGTTTAAGAGGCTGGCAGTACTTC | TRBV23-1 | NA | NA | TRBJ2-7
CASSLGPRQGELFF | TGTGCCAGCAGCTTAGGTCCTCGTCAGGGGGAGCTGTTTTTT | TRBV11-2 | NA | NA | TRBJ2-2
CASSTGGGAGRTDTQYF | TGTGCCAGTAGTACCGGAGGGGGGGCAGGCCGCACAGATACGCAGTATTTT | TRBV19 | NA | NA | TRBJ2-3
CAWIRQGSETQYF | TGTGCCTGGATCCGACAGGGGTCGGAGACCCAGTACTTC | TRBV30 | TRBD1 | NA | TRBJ2-5
CASSSLGRNYGYTF | TGTGCCAGCAGCAGCCTCGGTCGGAACTATGGCTACACCTTC | TRBV6-6 | NA | NA | TRBJ1-2
CASSEQGNTEAFF | TGTGCCAGCAGTGAGCAGGGGAACACTGAAGCTTTCTTT | TRBV2 | NA | NA | TRBJ1-1
CASSEVGAGGRGDYGYTF | TGTGCCAGCAGTGAGGTCGGGGCAGGGGGTCGGGGTGACTATGGCTACACCTTC | TRBV2 | TRBD1 | NA | TRBJ1-2
CAWSVRHVNTEAFF | TGTGCCTGGAGTGTGAGACACGTGAACACTGAAGCTTTCTTT | TRBV30 | NA | NA | TRBJ1-1
CASRSNRDAFF | TGTGCCAGCAGGTCAAACAGGGATGCTTTCTTT | TRBV28 | NA | NA | TRBJ1-1
CASSYRRVAGQETQYF | TGTGCCAGCAGTTACCGTCGGGTAGCGGGACAAGAGACCCAGTACTTC | TRBV6-6 | TRBD2 | NA | TRBJ2-5
CASFSRYTEAFF | TGTGCCAGCTTCTCGAGGTACACTGAAGCTTTCTTT | TRBV28 | NA | NA | TRBJ1-1
CASSPRGQVRDEQYF | TGTGCCAGCAGTCCCCGGGGACAGGTGAGGGACGAGCAGTACTTC | TRBV28 | TRBD1 | once | TRBJ2-7
CSVQRGNNSPLHF | TGCAGCGTCCAGAGGGGTAATAATTCACCCCTCCACTTT | TRBV29-1 | NA | NA | TRBJ1-6
CASSLTGTGRETQYF | TGTGCCAGCAGCTTGACCGGAACAGGGCGGGAGACCCAGTACTTC | TRBV5-4 | NA | NA | TRBJ2-5
CASSFRFETQYF | TGTGCCAGCAGCTTCAGATTCGAGACCCAGTACTTC | TRBV11-2 | NA | NA | TRBJ2-5
CASSPQRDTTYEQYF | TGCGCCAGCAGCCCGCAACGGGACACCACTTACGAGCAGTACTTC | TRBV4-1 | NA | NA | TRBJ2-7
CASSRGRSGELFF | TGTGCCAGCAGCCGAGGACGCTCCGGGGAGCTGTTTTTT | TRBV7-8 | NA | NA | TRBJ2-2
CASSTTSQETQYF | TGCGCCAGCAGCACAACGTCCCAAGAGACCCAGTACTTC | TRBV4-1 | NA | NA | TRBJ2-5
CASTYRQGIYEQYF | TGTGCCAGCACCTACCGACAGGGGATCTACGAGCAGTACTTC | TRBV6-6 | TRBD1 | NA | TRBJ2-7
CASSSYGGEEKLFF | TGTGCCAGCAGCAGCTACGGGGGGGAGGAAAAACTGTTTTTT | TRBV11-2 | NA | NA | TRBJ1-4
CASSPWGAAGNSPLHF | TGTGCCAGCAGCCCTTGGGGTGCGGCTGGGAATTCACCCCTCCACTTT | TRBV11-2 | NA | NA | TRBJ1-6
CASSRAGTDYEQYF | TGCGCCAGCAGCCGAGCCGGGACAGACTACGAGCAGTACTTC | TRBV5-1 | TRBD1 | NA | TRBJ2-7
CASSEGSYRGQGEKLFF | TGTGCCAGCAGTGAAGGATCTTACAGGGGGCAGGGTGAAAAACTGTTTTTT | TRBV2 | TRBD1 | NA | TRBJ1-4
CASSPPADYYGYTF | TGTGCCAGCTCACCACCGGCGGACTACTATGGCTACACCTTC | TRBV18 | NA | NA | TRBJ1-2
CASSLGGSYNEQFF | TGCGCCAGCAGCTTGGGGGGCTCCTACAATGAGCAGTTCTTC | TRBV5-1 | NA | NA | TRBJ2-1
CASSISVRTETQYF | TGTGCCAGTAGTATTTCAGTCAGGACAGAGACCCAGTACTTC | TRBV19 | NA | NA | TRBJ2-5
CASSLSGQYNEQFF | TGTGCCAGCAGTTTATCGGGCCAATACAATGAGCAGTTCTTC | TRBV28 | NA | NA | TRBJ2-1
CASSLKGYDTEAFF | TGTGCCAGCAGCTTAAAGGGATACGACACTGAAGCTTTCTTT | TRBV11-2 | NA | NA | TRBJ1-1
CASSLPASSYNEQFF | TGTGCCAGCAGTTTACCGGCCAGCTCCTACAATGAGCAGTTCTTC | TRBV28 | NA | NA | TRBJ2-1
CASSSTGPSSGANVLTF | TGTGCCAGCAGCTCAACAGGTCCAAGCTCTGGGGCCAACGTCCTGACTTTC | TRBV7-3 | NA | NA | TRBJ2-6
CASSRPGTGAYEQYF | TGTGCCAGCAGTCGCCCTGGGACAGGGGCCTACGAGCAGTACTTC | TRBV6-6 | TRBD1 | few | TRBJ2-7
CASSRRENTEAFF | TGCGCCAGCAGTCGGAGGGAGAACACTGAAGCTTTCTTT | TRBV10-1 | NA | NA | TRBJ1-1
CASSSARPGYNEQFF | TGCGCCAGCAGCTCAGCCCGCCCGGGCTACAATGAGCAGTTCTTC | TRBV5-1 | NA | NA | TRBJ2-1
CASSRQGAGQPQHF | TGTGCCAGTAGCCGACAGGGGGCGGGTCAGCCCCAGCATTTT | TRBV19 | TRBD1 | NA | TRBJ1-5
CASSPGGNQPQHF | TGTGCCAGCTCACCGGGAGGAAATCAGCCCCAGCATTTT | TRBV18 | NA | NA | TRBJ1-5